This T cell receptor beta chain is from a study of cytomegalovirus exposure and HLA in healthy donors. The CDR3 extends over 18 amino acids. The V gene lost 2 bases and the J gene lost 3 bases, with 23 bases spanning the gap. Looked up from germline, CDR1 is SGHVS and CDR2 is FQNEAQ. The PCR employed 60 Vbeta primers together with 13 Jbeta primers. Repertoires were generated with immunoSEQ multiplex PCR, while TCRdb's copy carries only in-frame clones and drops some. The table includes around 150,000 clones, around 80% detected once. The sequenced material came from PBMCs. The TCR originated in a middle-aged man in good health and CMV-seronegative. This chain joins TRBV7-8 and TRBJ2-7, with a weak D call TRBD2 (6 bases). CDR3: CASSLRIRREGRNYEQYF. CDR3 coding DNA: TGTGCCAGCAGCTTAAGAATCAGGCGGGAAGGACGTAACTACGAGCAGTACTTC.